There are a few counts of the clone carrying this T cell receptor (beta chain). This CDR3 contains 18 residues. The germline gives CDR1 SGHRS, CDR2 YFSETQ. V lost 0 bases, J lost 0 bases, and 8 bases stayed unmatched. Participants were aged roughly 18 to 90 years, lived in over 20 US areas, and enrolled virtually. Self-reported history from a screening survey and questionnaire set each donor's cohort. Symptom resolution, clearance, or two negative PCRs marked the recovered donors of Cohort 3. This specimen comes from a study of blood T cell repertoires in COVID-19. For the study at large: Sites in the United States, Italy and Spain provided acute and convalescent COVID-19 samples.

This table comes from immunoSEQ multiplex PCR, and its TCRdb copy is limited to in-frame clones, with some not included. The sample lists fewer than 350,000 clones, under 90% occurring once. The source is a man in his 60s who had recovered from COVID-19. The sequenced sample was PBMCs or T cells enriched from blood (not recorded which). The chain employs TRBV5-1 and TRBJ1-1; TRBD1 matches 10 bases. CDR3 in DNA: TGCGCCAGCAGCTTGGCCTCTGGGACAGGGGCTTTGAACACTGAAGCTTTCTTT. It is translated as CASSLASGTGALNTEAFF.